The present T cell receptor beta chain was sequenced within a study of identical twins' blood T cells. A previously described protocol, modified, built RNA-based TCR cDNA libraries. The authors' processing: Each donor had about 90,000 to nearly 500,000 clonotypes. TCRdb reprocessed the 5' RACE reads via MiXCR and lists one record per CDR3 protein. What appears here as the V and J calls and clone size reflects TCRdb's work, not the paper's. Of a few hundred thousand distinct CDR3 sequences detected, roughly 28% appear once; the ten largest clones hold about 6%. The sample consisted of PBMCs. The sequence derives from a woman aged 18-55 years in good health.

In DNA form, the CDR3 reads TGTGCCAGCAGCGCAGGCCAGAACAATCAGCCCCAGCATTTT. As protein: CASSAGQNNQPQHF. The gene calls are TRBV9 and TRBJ1-5; D remains unclear. Trimming took 3 bases from V and 3 from J, leaving 10 bases between them. Germline V gene sequence: CDR1 SGDLS, CDR2 YYNGEE. This CDR3 comprises 14 residues.